A selection of T cell receptor beta chains follows, all from one sample in a study of T cell changes during pregnancy in multiple sclerosis. The assay was immunoSEQ multiplex PCR, and TCRdb's table has in-frame clones only and misses some. The table includes 20,000 to 25,000 clones, more than 75% detected once. Sample: CD8+ T cells from peripheral blood mononuclear cells, taken before pregnancy. These receptors were taken from a female donor with multiple sclerosis, enrolled in a pregnancy study. Each CDR3 is given with its conserved first and last residue. A D gene is named only where the DNA matches it firmly. Not every row has a clone size; where given, it reads once, few, many or a size class.

V gene,clone size,D gene,J gene,CDR3 protein,CDR3 DNA
TRBV4-1,.,.,TRBJ1-2,CASSQGGGLGGYTF,TGCGCCAGCAGCCAAGGAGGGGGTTTAGGGGGCTACACCTTC
TRBV5-4,medium-sized,TRBD2,TRBJ2-2,CASSQGLAGQNTGELFF,TGTGCCAGCAGTCAGGGACTAGCGGGACAGAACACCGGGGAGCTGTTTTTT
TRBV6-4,.,.,TRBJ2-2,CASSDTRGPTGELFF,TGTGCCAGCAGTGATACTAGAGGGCCAACCGGGGAGCTGTTTTTT
TRBV5-6,.,.,TRBJ2-5,CASSFRRETQYF,TGTGCCAGCAGCTTCCGGCGGGAGACCCAGTACTTC
TRBV13,.,.,TRBJ2-7,CASSLSPGDFGYEQYF,TGTGCCAGCAGCTTATCTCCAGGGGATTTTGGTTACGAGCAGTACTTC
TRBV13,.,TRBD1,TRBJ1-2,CASSLGSDRDGYTF,TGTGCCAGCAGCTTAGGTTCGGACAGGGATGGCTACACCTTC
TRBV30,.,.,TRBJ1-5,CAWRRRAGQPQHF,TGTGCCTGGAGGCGCAGGGCGGGACAGCCCCAGCATTTT
TRBV4-3,few,TRBD1,TRBJ2-7,CASSQELAGGYEQYF,TGCGCCAGCAGCCAAGAGTTGGCAGGGGGCTACGAGCAGTACTTC
TRBV14,once,.,TRBJ1-1,CASSQLDGIMNTEAFF,TGTGCCAGCAGCCAGCTGGACGGGATCATGAACACTGAAGCTTTCTTT
TRBV14,.,TRBD2,TRBJ2-1,CASSQGLYHPSSYNEQFF,TGTGCCAGCAGCCAGGGACTATACCATCCAAGCTCCTACAATGAGCAGTTCTTC
TRBV27,.,TRBD2,TRBJ2-1,CASSFFGLATNEQFF,TGTGCCAGCAGTTTTTTTGGACTAGCGACCAATGAGCAGTTCTTC
TRBV6-5,.,.,TRBJ2-5,CASSPLTGETQYF,TGTGCCAGCAGTCCCCTGACGGGAGAGACCCAGTACTTC
TRBV28,.,.,TRBJ1-1,CASNRGSDEAFF,TGTGCCAGCAACCGGGGGAGCGATGAAGCTTTCTTT
TRBV27,.,.,TRBJ2-5,CASSDGTTGQQETQYF,TGTGCCAGCAGCGACGGGACGACAGGACAACAAGAGACCCAGTACTTC
TRBV7-6,.,.,TRBJ1-4,CASSLRDGGSLNEKLFF,TGTGCCAGCAGCTTGAGGGACGGCGGGAGCCTGAATGAAAAACTGTTTTTT
TRBV27,.,.,TRBJ1-5,CASSLAGNQPQHF,TGTGCCAGCAGTTTAGCAGGGAATCAGCCCCAGCATTTT
TRBV5-4,once,.,TRBJ1-1,CASSLGAEQAFF,TGTGCCAGCAGCTTGGGAGCGGAACAAGCTTTCTTT
TRBV7-9,.,TRBD1,TRBJ2-3,CASSFPDRATDTQYF,TGTGCCAGCAGCTTTCCCGACAGGGCGACAGATACGCAGTATTTT
TRBV15,.,.,TRBJ2-7,CATSRDPREQYF,TGTGCCACCAGCAGAGATCCTCGCGAGCAGTACTTC
TRBV7-8,.,TRBD2,TRBJ2-3,CASHSGNIDTQYF,TGTGCCAGCCATAGCGGGAATATAGATACGCAGTATTTT
TRBV7-9,.,.,TRBJ2-3,CASSFGGDTDTQYF,TGTGCCAGCAGCTTTGGCGGGGACACAGATACGCAGTATTTT
TRBV11-3,.,TRBD2,TRBJ2-1,CASSLTASGSLEGNEQFF,TGTGCCAGCAGCTTAACGGCTAGCGGGAGCCTGGAGGGGAATGAGCAGTTCTTC